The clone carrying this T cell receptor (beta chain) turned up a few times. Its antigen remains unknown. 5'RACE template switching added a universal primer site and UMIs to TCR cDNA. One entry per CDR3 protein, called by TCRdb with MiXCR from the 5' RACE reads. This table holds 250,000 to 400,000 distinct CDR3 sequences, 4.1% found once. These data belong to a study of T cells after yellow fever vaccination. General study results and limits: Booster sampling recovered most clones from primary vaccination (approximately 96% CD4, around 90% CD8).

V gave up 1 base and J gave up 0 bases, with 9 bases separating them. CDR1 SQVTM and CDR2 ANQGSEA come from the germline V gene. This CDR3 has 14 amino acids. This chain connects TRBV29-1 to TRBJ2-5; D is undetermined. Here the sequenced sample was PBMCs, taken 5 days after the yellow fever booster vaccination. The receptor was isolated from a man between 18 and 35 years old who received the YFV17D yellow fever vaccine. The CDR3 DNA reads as TGCAGCGTTGAAGGTCGGGCGGACCAAGAGACCCAGTACTTC. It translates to CSVEGRADQETQYF. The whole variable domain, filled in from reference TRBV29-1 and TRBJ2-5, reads SAVISQKPSRDICQRGTSLTIQCQVDSQVTMMFWYRQQPGQSLTLIATANQGSEATYESGFVIDKFPISRPNLTFSTLTVSNMSPEDSSIYLCSVEGRADQETQYFGPGTRLLVL.